This TCR beta chain was obtained from a study of T cell responses to AZD1222 COVID-19 vaccine (dated by TCRdb to about 2021). Regarding the complete study: A total of just over 230 trial participants underwent TCR sequencing, of whom approximately 200 had received two doses of AZD1222 and some 26 had received two doses of the MenACWY control vaccine. Trial participants were enrolled by age into subgroups of 18-55, 56-69 and 70-plus years, and 148, 28 and 57 TCR-sequenced participants, respectively, were included in these subgroups.

The CDR3 regions of human TCRbeta chains were analyzed by immunosequencing. Per the original workflow: TCRs in the repertoires were compared against a reference library of SARS-CoV-2-specific TCRs that had been generated with the MIRA antigen-specificity platform. Breadth was defined as the fraction of unique TCRs that were SARS-CoV-2-associated. Depth was defined as the fraction of total T cells that were SARS-CoV-2-associated. Using the MIRA data, each spike-specific TCR was mapped to the spike region that the TCR reacts to and placed in a CD4 or CD8 class. Log10-transformed breadth and depth values were compared by one-way ANOVA with Sidak's multiple comparisons tests. Sourced from immuneACCESS, this table was stored by TCRdb with only in-frame sequences that have V and J called. A share of the clones is absent; for the studies checked, an unresolved V gene accounts for under half, and the remainder has no known explanation. The D gene and trimming were derived from the DNA, and the V and J assignments and clone size from that table. This sample gives some 150,000 clones in total; roughly 93% of them show up just once. 1.5% to 2.5% of the sample is in the top ten clones.

Worth noting for this clone: Its antigen is currently not known. No base-level quality is on record; no much larger clone is a single base apart.

The time point label of this sample denotes: about 28 days (+/-7) after the second vaccine dose. Because spike-specific TCR depth and breadth did not differ between the two schedules, AZD1222 recipients who got a second dose at roughly 4 weeks were pooled with those who got a second dose at roughly 12 weeks. Vaccinee samples were obtained from the UK trials COV001 and COV002, which included a single-blind randomized controlled phase 2/3 trial of AZD1222 (ChAdOx1 nCoV-19) in healthy adults. For TCRbeta chain sequencing, PBMC samples were collected from trial participants at day 0 and at day 28 after the second dose. CDR1 and CDR2, looked up from the germline V gene, are SGHAT and FQNNGV. Including cysteine and phenylalanine, the CDR3 has 18 amino acids. The sequence is cut down to CDR3 DNA, 54 bases in frame from base 1. Here V drops 3 bases and J drops 1 base, and the junction holds 9 bases not matched to any gene.

What the research found in general, with its limitations: Epitopes outside the regions mutated in the B.1.351 and B.1.1.7 variants were reportedly recognized by nearly half of the unique spike-specific TCRs. Conclusions about previously exposed vaccinees were limited because only six or seven AZD1222 recipients were SARS-CoV-2 seropositive at baseline. A significant rise in spike-specific TCR breadth and depth was observed after two AZD1222 doses relative to day 0 and relative to MenACWY recipients. In the small 56-69-year group, the increase in depth fell short of significance, most likely because of low power. The whole spike protein was spanned by vaccine-associated CD4 TCRs, and dominant responses were seen in regions 160-218 and 743-854. Participants were mostly white British, with more females than males. The authors suggested clonal diversity may have been underestimated. Because no day 14 peak-response samples were available, repertoires were characterized only after the peak T cell response.

This chain joins TRBV11-2 to TRBJ1-2; a stretch of 12 junction bases matches TRBD1. The sample in question was peripheral blood, obtained 28 days after the second AZD1222 dose. This clonotype was sampled from an adult who received the AZD1222 COVID-19 vaccine. The CDR3 amino acid sequence is: CASSLAGTGGKSNYGYTF. The sequence in DNA is TGTGCCAGCAGCTTGGCGGGGACAGGGGGCAAAAGTAACTATGGCTACACCTTC.